A selection of T cell receptor beta chains follows, all from one sample in a study of shared clonotypes between healthy human individuals. TCRdb's copy holds only in-frame clones and misses some; the assay was immunoSEQ multiplex PCR. The sample lists 950,000 to 1,200,000 clones, approximately 80% occurring once. The source material was memory CD4+ T cells from PBMCs. These receptors came from a man younger than 35 in good health. Some clones in this sample may be carry-over from other donors' samples. CDR3s include the opening cysteine and the closing phenylalanine or tryptophan. A D gene is named only where the DNA matches it firmly. Rows give clone size only sometimes, using once, few, many, or a class for an expanded clone.

TRBV5-4,-,-,TRBJ2-7,CASSQEGYEQYF,TGTGCCAGCAGCCAAGAAGGGTACGAGCAGTACTTC
TRBV4-2,-,-,TRBJ2-7,CASSQSGSSYEQYF,TGTGCCAGCAGCCAATCCGGGAGCTCCTACGAGCAGTACTTC
TRBV6-5,-,-,TRBJ2-1,CASSYSGNPYNEQFF,TGTGCCAGCAGTTACTCGGGGAACCCCTACAATGAGCAGTTCTTC
TRBV5-1,-,-,TRBJ1-2,CASSLGRSNLLWLDYTF,TGCGCCAGCAGCTTAGGGAGATCTAATTTACTATGGCTAGACTACACCTTC
TRBV18,-,-,TRBJ1-5,CASSPSRGLTLAQHF,TGTGCCAGCTCACCAAGTAGAGGTCTCACCCTAGCCCAGCATTTT
TRBV30,TRBD2,many,TRBJ2-5,CAWRRTGGQTQYF,TGTGCCTGGCGCCGGACGGGGGGGCAGACCCAGTACTTC
TRBV7-9,TRBD1,-,TRBJ2-2,CASSRTGGTGELFF,TGTGCCAGCAGCCGAACAGGGGGCACCGGGGAGCTGTTTTTT
TRBV6-5,-,-,TRBJ2-1,CASRLDNYNEQFF,TGTGCCAGCAGACTAGACAACTACAATGAGCAGTTCTTC
TRBV9,-,-,TRBJ2-7,CASSVEQGASYEQYF,TGTGCCAGCAGCGTAGAACAGGGCGCGTCCTACGAGCAGTACTTC
TRBV5-1,-,-,TRBJ2-7,CASSLGTGFQHEQYF,TGCGCCAGCAGCTTGGGAACGGGATTTCAGCACGAGCAGTACTTC